The TCR beta chain under discussion was sequenced for a study of cytomegalovirus exposure and HLA in healthy donors. Overall study results and limits: In vitro confirmation showed a few CMV-associated chains to be CMV antigen specific. The study labeled 150 to 200 TCR beta chains cytomegalovirus-associated. Across donors, presence/absence analyses took sequencing depth to be roughly uniform. Reportedly, fewer N-insertions than the roughly 700-donor mean appeared in an Asian-associated ancestry cluster in a later analysis.

PCR was performed using 60 Vbeta and 13 Jbeta primers. Sequenced by immunoSEQ multiplex PCR; TCRdb stores in-frame clones only, minus some. The specimen's table records some 71,000 clones. Concerning this clone: Its antigen remains unknown.

Germline V CDR1 and CDR2: MDHEN, SYDVKM. The CDR3 loop spans 15 amino acids. The clonotype comes from a woman in her twenties or thirties in good health and CMV-seronegative. The chain carries TRBV28 and TRBJ2-5; 10 nucleotides line up with TRBD2. The DNA end is more similar to TRBJ2-7, so the J call may be wrong. Sequences were obtained from PBMCs. The CDR3 loop reads CASWSGRAIGYEQYF. CDR3 sequence (DNA): TGTGCCAGTTGGAGCGGGAGGGCCATTGGATACGAGCAGTACTTC.